This T cell receptor beta chain was identified during a study of T-cell memory formation after mild COVID-19 (dated by TCRdb to the early 2020s). In terms of the full investigation: TCR sequence clusters from the two donors were largely donor specific. In a couple of donors, T-cell clones that expanded and contracted after mild COVID-19 were tracked by sequencing TCRalpha and TCRbeta repertoires over time. Two young, previously healthy adult volunteers, one female and one male, were included in the cohort. Beyond this particular receptor, the publication reports: Balanced CD4/CD8 phenotypes were observed for clones contracting from day 15 to 85, whereas a bias towards CD4+ was observed for a second wave of clones expanding from day 15 to 37. The detection of some responding clones in pre-infection memory suggests that pre-existing cross-reactive memory T cells joined the SARS-CoV-2 response. Only two mild cases were covered by the study, and larger cohorts that include severe cases with pre-infection samples were considered necessary. SARS-CoV-2 specificity of the second-wave clones peaking on day 37 was not confirmed. Contracting CD4+ clones turned up mainly in the CM and EM memory subsets, whereas EMRA was where CD8+ clones were enriched.

With regard to this clonotype: There is no known antigen for this receptor. The record has no base qualities; no much larger clone is one base away.

After removal of 0 bases from V and 10 bases from J, the junction retains 4 bases not matched to a gene. From a lookup of the germline V gene, CDR1 and CDR2 are SGHVS and FQNEAQ. The CDR3 has 13 amino acids, counting the end cysteine and phenylalanine. Just CDR3 DNA is preserved here, 39 bases in frame from base 1. PBMCs were isolated by Ficoll-Paque density gradient centrifugation. Instrument on record: Illumina NovaSeq 6000. TCRalpha and TCRbeta cDNA libraries were built by 5'RACE with constant-segment primers, adding sample barcodes and unique molecular identifiers. Trizol reagent was used to extract RNA from every sample. The libraries were amplified in two PCR steps, and the second step added a second sample barcode and Illumina TruSeq adapters. Libraries were sequenced on an Illumina NovaSeq with 2 x 150 bp paired-end reads. In the source study's methods: Reads were demultiplexed and collapsed into UMI-guided consensus sequences with migec v1.2.7. Using mixcr v2.1.11, UMI consensuses were aligned to TRA and TRB V and J templates and then assembled into clonotypes. Expanded or contracted clonotypes were those called significant by both edgeR and NoisET, with noise models trained on biological replicates. For edgeR calls, a false discovery rate-adjusted p below 0.01 and a log2 fold-change threshold of 1 were applied. As an exploratory analysis of dynamics, max-normalized trajectories of the 1000 most abundant clonotypes were examined by PCA with hierarchical clustering. Separately sequenced CD4+ and CD8+ repertoires were used to assign the CD4 or CD8 phenotype of responding clones. TCRdb redid the processing of the public reads, applying fastp at Q25 and MiXCR, and retained in-frame beta chains. Rows merge per CDR3 protein into single entries with the most common DNA and genes. The V and J calls shown here were made by TCRdb, not taken from the authors' results. In this sample the table shows just under 150,000 distinct CDR3 sequences, about 19% of which occur a single time. In total, the top ten clones hold around 2% of the sample.

The clonotype comes from an adult woman who had mild COVID-19 (a few samples of this study predate the infection). The sample titles of this study are shuffled in the database, so cell type and time point are left out; the donor was told from shared clones. The chain is assembled from TRBV7-8 and TRBJ2-3, with 7 middle bases fitting TRBD2. Material for sequencing was PBMCs or a T cell subset sorted from them (not recorded which). The DNA sequence is TGTGCCAGCAGCTTAGCGGGAGGGTATGCGCAGTATTTT. This is translated as CASSLAGGYAQYF.